This T cell receptor beta chain appears in the sequencing data of a study of blood T cell repertoires in COVID-19. Looking at the study overall: The United States, Italy and Spain provided the acute and convalescent COVID-19 samples. In each case, the material was cDNA or gDNA derived from T cells, B-cell-depleted T cells, or PBMCs.

Generated by immunoSEQ multiplex PCR, the TCRdb table keeps only in-frame clones and is missing some. The sample yields about 41,000 clones, about 86% seen once. Trimming removed 5 bases from V and 5 bases from J; junction bases left unmatched: 0. The CDR3 is made up of 14 amino acids. Germline V gene lookup returns CDR1 MDHEN and CDR2 SYDVKM. Sequenced sample: peripheral blood. This sequence joins TRBV28 and TRBJ2-2, with TRBD2 matching 12 bases. The TCR was taken from a woman older than 75 with active or convalescent COVID-19. The CDR3 reads CASSTSGRTGELFF. CDR3 DNA: TGTGCCAGCAGTACTAGCGGGAGGACCGGGGAGCTGTTTTTT.